This T cell receptor (beta chain) was found in a study of early T cells in non-severe SARS-CoV-2 infection. Study-wide background: Chains were not paired, and sequencing was done on bulk RNA from unsorted whole blood. Whole-study results and caveats: Matching with VDJdb favored anti-spike CD8 responses (missing private and CD4 specificities).

This CDR3 is 13 amino acids long. V was trimmed by 5 bases and J by 7 bases, leaving 14 bases between them. This clonotype was detected a few times. The antigen is unknown. TCRdb re-derived calls from the 5' RACE reads in MiXCR, one entry per CDR3 protein. The sample has 70,000 to 75,000 distinct CDR3 sequences; roughly 15% are singletons. The sample was whole blood. The V and J genes are TRBV12-3 or TRBV12-4 and TRBJ1-1, with D perhaps TRBD1 (5 bases). This TCR came from an adult who was a healthcare worker with PCR-confirmed SARS-CoV-2 infection or an uninfected control (not recorded which). Here the CDR3 DNA reads TGTGCCAGCAGTCCTCCTCAGGGTAGTGAAGCTTTCTTT. Translation gives CASSPPQGSEAFF.